These 32 T cell receptor beta chains were all obtained from the same sample, sequenced in a study of T cells in Graves' hyperthyroidism and ophthalmopathy. TCR beta CDR3 region amplification was performed from RNA transcripts. The study used the HTBI primer set for a first-round RT-PCR of the TCR CDR3. TCRdb reanalysed the multiplex PCR reads using MiXCR and keeps one entry per CDR3 protein. The sample includes roughly 380,000 distinct CDR3 sequences, 15% to 20% of them seen just once. The source material was blood. Receptors originate from a woman in her late teens or twenties with Graves' hyperthyroidism.

This clonotype has at least ten counts. The genes are TRBV7-9 and TRBJ1-3; unclear D gene. Germline CDR1 is SEHNR and CDR2 is FQNEAQ (reference sequence). The CDR3 totals 15 residues. V lost 5 bases and J lost 0, with 11 bases in between. The CDR3 DNA is TGTGCCAGCAGCCCCCGAGGCCCCTCTGGAAACACCATATATTTT. This sequence encodes CASSPRGPSGNTIYF.

The gene calls are TRBV2 and TRBJ2-1, with 13 bases lining up with TRBD2. Looked up from germline, CDR1 is SNHLY and CDR2 is FYNNEI. The CDR3 length is 13 residues. The V and J ends lost 7 bases and 14 bases, in that order; junction bases with no gene match: 8. The CDR3, as DNA: TGTGCCAGCAAAACTAGCGGGGGGGGGAAGGAGTTCTTC. Amino acid sequence: CASKTSGGGKEFF. The whole variable domain, remainder taken from reference TRBV2 and TRBJ2-1, is EPEVTQTPSHQVTQMGQEVILRCVPISNHLYFYWYRQILGQKVEFLVSFYNNEISEKSEIFDDQFSVERPDGSNFTLKIRSTKLEDSAMYFCASKTSGGGKEFFGPGTRLTVL.

A note on this clonotype: A much larger clone is a single base away; this may be a read error. This rearrangement joins TRBV6-1 to TRBJ1-2, with D possibly being TRBD1 (6 bases). V lost 2 bases to trimming and J lost 8 bases, with 18 bases between them. The CDR3 is made up of 15 amino acids. CDR1 is MNHNS, CDR2 SASEGT, per germline. This chain's CDR3 is CASSESQGIETGYTF. CDR3 bases: TGTGCCAGCAGTGAATCACAGGGAATAGAGACGGGCTACACCTTC.

The V gene is TRBV9, the J gene TRBJ2-5; D possibly uses TRBD1 or TRBD2 (6 bases each). Germline loops: CDR1 SGDLS, CDR2 YYNGEE. Trimming shortened V by 0 bases and J by 7 bases, and 16 bases separated the two germline ends. This CDR3 has 15 residues. This chain's CDR3 is CASSVAAGGRGTQYF. In nucleotides, the CDR3 is TGTGCCAGCAGCGTAGCGGCCGGGGGCCGGGGGACCCAGTACTTC.

This clonotype showed up many times. The V gene is TRBV15, the J gene TRBJ1-5; TRBD1 is a possible D gene (5 bases). Germline V gene data show CDR1 as LNHNV and CDR2 as YYDKDF (reference sequence). CDR3 length equals 15 residues. With 0 bases removed from V and 6 bases from J, the gap between germline ends came to 12 bases. Written as DNA, the CDR3 is TGTGCCACCAGCAGAGATTTACCCGGGGCTCAGCCCCAGCATTTT. Translated, it gives CATSRDLPGAQPQHF.

This clonotype has ten or more counts. CDR3 sequence reads: CASIGDSYEQYF. Written as DNA, the CDR3 is TGTGCCAGCATTGGTGACAGCTACGAGCAGTACTTC. This chain joins TRBV6-1 and TRBJ2-7; maybe TRBD1 (5 bases). Germline CDR1 is MNHNS and CDR2 is SASEGT. V was shortened by 7 bases and J by 3 bases, with 10 bases between the two germline ends. The CDR3 is made up of 12 amino acids.

This clonotype was found a few times. This sequence joins TRBV2 and TRBJ2-2, with D possibly matching TRBD1 (6 bases). Germline lookup yields CDR1 SNHLY and CDR2 FYNNEI. The CDR3 covers 19 residues. V dropped 0 bases and J dropped 5 bases, with 22 bases sitting between them. CDR3 sequence: CASSEALPGTLVVTGELFF. Written as DNA, the CDR3 is TGTGCCAGCAGTGAAGCGCTTCCTGGGACACTGGTGGTGACCGGGGAGCTGTTTTTT.

This clonotype was recorded at least ten times. The chain uses TRBV5-1 and TRBJ1-2; perhaps TRBD1 as D (6 bases). CDR1 is SGHRS, CDR2 YFSETQ, per germline. V was trimmed by 4 bases and J by 7 bases, leaving 17 bases between them. The CDR3 consists of 14 residues. The CDR3 region has the DNA TGCGCCAGCAGCGACCACAGGGACCCGGCTGGCTACACCTTC. Translation gives CASSDHRDPAGYTF.

This clonotype was seen repeatedly, ten times or more. This chain connects TRBV12-3 or TRBV12-4 to TRBJ1-2; D not resolved. Trimming took 6 bases from V and 3 from J, leaving 20 bases between them. This CDR3 region has 16 residues. The CDR3 nucleotides are TGTGCCAGCAGCACCACTCCTACTAGACCGGACTATGGCTACACCTTC. This codes for CASSTTPTRPDYGYTF.

This clonotype appeared many times. V is TRBV2 and J is TRBJ1-1; D not certain. Germline CDR1 is SNHLY and CDR2 is FYNNEI. Trimming removed 6 bases from V and 5 bases from J, with 10 bases in between. The CDR3 loop spans 12 amino acids. Written as DNA, the CDR3 is TGTGCCAGCAGGGAGGGCCGGACTGAAGCTTTCTTT. This codes for CASREGRTEAFF.

This clonotype was detected a few times. The chain couples TRBV7-2 to TRBJ1-2; TRBD1 aligns across 9 bases. Germline CDR1 is SGHTA and CDR2 is FQGNSA. The CDR3 extends over 15 amino acids. V dropped 2 bases and J dropped 4; count of bases not matched to a gene: 5. CDR3 protein: CASSLPGQGGYGYTF. The CDR3 DNA is TGTGCCAGCAGCTTACCGGGACAGGGTGGCTATGGCTACACCTTC.

This clonotype was recorded at least ten times. In nucleotides, the CDR3 is TGCAGTGCTAGAGGGTTGCGGGACAGAACCTCTAATCTTAACTATGGCTACACCTTC. Translated, it gives CSARGLRDRTSNLNYGYTF. The chain employs TRBV20-1 and TRBJ1-2, with 7 nucleotides matching TRBD1. The ends lost 1 base at V and 1 base at J; junction bases unmatched: 18. The CDR3 totals 19 residues. Germline V lookup: CDR1 DFQATT, CDR2 SNEGSKA (reference sequence).

The chain carries TRBV6-1 and TRBJ2-5; no clear D. Germline assignment: CDR1 MNHNS and CDR2 SASEGT. This CDR3 has 15 residues. V lost 6 bases, J lost 4 bases, and 18 bases lay in between. The CDR3, as DNA: TGTGCCAGCAGCTCGGTGGGGTCCTTGGGAGAGACCCAGTACTTC. This translates into CASSSVGSLGETQYF.

This clonotype was observed many times. The chain couples TRBV5-6 to TRBJ1-5; unclear D gene. Trimming stripped 0 bases from V and 6 bases from J, with 10 bases between. The CDR3 contains 14 residues. CDR1 SGHDT and CDR2 YYEEEE come from the germline V gene. In DNA form, the CDR3 reads TGTGCCAGCAGCTTGGTGGGGTTGAGTCAGCCCCAGCATTTT. Translated, it gives CASSLVGLSQPQHF.

This clonotype was counted at least ten times. V usage is TRBV18 and J usage is TRBJ1-2, with 7 bases lining up with TRBD1. The CDR3 length is 13 residues. CDR1 is KGHSH, CDR2 LQKENI, per germline. The J segment lost 8 bases and the V segment lost 1 base, leaving 4 bases of the junction unmatched. The chain's CDR3 is CASSPQGAGGYTF. The DNA of the CDR3 is TGTGCCAGCTCACCACAGGGGGCAGGAGGCTACACCTTC.

This clonotype came up many times. The chain links TRBV12-3 or TRBV12-4 to TRBJ1-1, with D tentatively TRBD1 (5 bases). The CDR3 consists of 14 residues. V was trimmed by 0 bases and J by 5 bases, leaving 10 bases between them. The CDR3 DNA follows: TGTGCCAGCAGTTTAGCCCAGGGTAGTACTGAAGCTTTCTTT. This translates into CASSLAQGSTEAFF.

CDR3 nucleotides: TGTGCCAGCAGCCCAATGGGCCAAAACCCTCTGTGGACCCAGTACTTC. Translating it yields CASSPMGQNPLWTQYF. The V and J genes are TRBV7-3 and TRBJ2-5; no reliable D call. This CDR3 is built from 16 residues. Germline values: CDR1 SGHTA, CDR2 FQGTGA. The ends were cut back, 5 bases at V and 7 bases at J, with 23 bases in the middle.

In this sample, this clonotype turned up many times. The chain combines TRBV7-3 with TRBJ2-2; D is undetermined. Germline-derived CDR1 and CDR2 are SGHTA and FQGTGA. This CDR3 has 15 residues. The V end was cut by 1 base, the J end by 2 bases, with 8 bases between. DNA for the CDR3: TGTGCCAGCAGCTTAAGCGGTCCCAACACCGGGGAGCTGTTTTTT. Translation: CASSLSGPNTGELFF.

This clonotype was observed many times. CDR3 sequence (DNA): TGTGCCAGCAGCTCCGGGACAGGAATCCGCATTAGGGAGCAGTACTTC. It specifies CASSSGTGIRIREQYF. This chain uses TRBV11-2 with TRBJ2-7, with 8 bases fitting TRBD1. This CDR3 has 16 residues. Germline-derived CDR1 and CDR2 are SGHAT and FQNNGV. V was pared by 4 bases and J by 7 bases, with 15 bases of the junction left unmatched.

Worth noting for this clonotype: A read error is possible here, since a much larger clone lies one base away. This CDR3 is CSARTGYSNQPQRF. CDR3 nucleotides: TGCAGCGCCCGGACAGGGTATAGCAATCAGCCCCAGCGTTTT. This chain uses TRBV29-1 with TRBJ1-5, with TRBD1 matching 8 bases. This CDR3 has 14 amino acids. Germline CDR1 reads SQVTM; CDR2 reads ANQGSEA.

This clonotype was detected a few times. The junction differs from germline at one of its ends, possibly a read error. The rearrangement joins TRBV5-8 to TRBJ2-4, with D possibly matching TRBD2 (6 bases). The germline gives CDR1 SGHTS, CDR2 YDEGEE. CDR3 size: 14 residues. The CDR3 here is CASTLPLAKNIKYF. The CDR3 nucleotides read TGTGCCAGCACCCTGCCACTAGCCAAAAACATTAAGTACTTC.

Many counts were recorded for this clonotype. The V gene is TRBV29-1, the J gene TRBJ1-2; D possibly corresponds to TRBD1 (6 bases). CDR3 size: 11 residues. Trimming pared 8 bases from V and 7 bases from J, leaving 14 bases between. Germline CDR1 and CDR2: SQVTM and ANQGSEA. CDR3 sequence (DNA): TGCAGCACCCTTGGAGGGGGTGGCTACACCTTC. This encodes CSTLGGGGYTF.

This clonotype has ten or more counts. The rearrangement uses TRBV28 and TRBJ1-2; D is unresolved. The germline CDR1 and CDR2 sequences are MDHEN and SYDVKM. Trimming took off 4 bases at V and 5 bases at J, with 14 bases between the two ends. CDR3 length: 14 amino acids. CDR3 in DNA: TGTGCCAGCAGTTACACGGGTCCCCTATATGGCTACACCTTC. It translates to CASSYTGPLYGYTF.

This sequence joins TRBV27 and TRBJ2-2; D perhaps matches TRBD1 (6 bases). Germline lookup yields CDR1 MNHEY and CDR2 SMNVEV (reference sequence). V was trimmed by 2 bases and J by 6 bases, leaving 10 bases between them. CDR3 size: 14 residues. The CDR3 sequence is CASSLQGKSGELFF. The CDR3 DNA reads TGTGCCAGCAGTTTACAGGGGAAGTCCGGGGAGCTGTTTTTT.

The J gene is TRBJ2-5, the V gene TRBV13; possibly TRBD2 for D (6 bases). Trimming cost V 7 bases and J 4 bases, with 13 bases left between them. In germline, CDR1 is PRHDT, CDR2 FYEKMQ (reference sequence). The CDR3 loop spans 13 amino acids. CDR3 nucleotides: TGTGCCAGCACCTCGGGAGTTGTAGAGACCCAGTACTTC. As protein: CASTSGVVETQYF.

This clonotype has at least ten counts. V and J are TRBV24-1 and TRBJ2-5; possibly TRBD1 for D (5 bases). The CDR3 has 15 amino acids. Trimming shortened V by 0 bases and J by 2 bases, and 9 bases separated the two germline ends. CDR1 and CDR2 from the germline V gene are KGHDR and SFDVKD. The CDR3 loop reads CATSDLSTAQETQYF. The CDR3 DNA reads TGTGCCACCAGTGATTTGTCGACAGCACAAGAGACCCAGTACTTC.

This clonotype has ten or more counts. This sequence joins TRBV6-1 and TRBJ1-5; TRBD1 matches 7 bases. The CDR3 is 14 amino acids. Per germline, CDR1 MNHNS and CDR2 SASEGT. The CDR3 DNA sequence: TGTGGTACCGGGACAGCTTATAGCAATCAGCCCCAGCATTTT. The encoded protein is CGTGTAYSNQPQHF.

This clonotype was counted many times. This CDR3 fails to terminate in the conserved phenylalanine or tryptophan, so it likely reflects a read error. The chain employs TRBV6-1 and TRBJ1-1; D not certain. The V gene lost 3 bases and the J gene lost 4 bases, with 6 bases spanning the gap. The CDR3 is 12 residues long. The germline CDR1 and CDR2 sequences are MNHNS and SASEGT. In DNA form, the CDR3 reads TGTGCCAGCAGTGAGATCTTCACTGAAGCTTTCTCT. It yields the protein CASSEIFTEAFS.

This clonotype has only a few counts. The chain employs TRBV9 and TRBJ1-1; 9 nucleotides agree with TRBD1. CDR1 and CDR2 (germline): SGDLS, YYNGEE. The trim removed 4 bases at V and 5 bases at J, leaving 9 bases unmatched. There are 15 residues in the CDR3. CDR3 sequence (DNA): TGTGCCAGCAGCCCGGGACAGGGTAAGGGAACTGAAGCTTTCTTT. It encodes CASSPGQGKGTEAFF. Supplemented by reference TRBV9 and TRBJ1-1, the full variable domain reads DSGVTQTPKHLITATGQRVTLRCSPRSGDLSVYWYQQSLDQGLQFLIQYYNGEERAKGNILERFSAQQFPDLHSELNLSSLELGDSALYFCASSPGQGKGTEAFFGQGTRLTVV.

In this sample, this clonotype turned up many times. CDR3 loop: CASSGSRQAKNIQYF. CDR3 nucleotide sequence: TGTGCCAGCAGTGGCTCAAGGCAGGCGAAAAACATTCAGTACTTC. This chain links TRBV6-1 with TRBJ2-4, with unresolved D. V was trimmed by 4 bases and J by 4 bases, leaving 14 bases between them. The CDR3 runs 15 residues. The germline V gene has CDR1 MNHNS and CDR2 SASEGT.

This chain joins TRBV19 and TRBJ2-7; 11 bases align to TRBD1. Trimming cost V 2 bases and J 6 bases; bases outside gene matches: 9. The germline V gene encodes CDR1 LNHDA and CDR2 SQIVND (reference sequence). The CDR3 is 16 residues long. The chain's CDR3 is CASSILAWDRGVEQYF. CDR3 nucleotide sequence: TGTGCCAGTAGTATATTGGCGTGGGACAGGGGGGTCGAGCAGTACTTC.

This clonotype was seen many times. This chain joins TRBV10-3 and TRBJ2-2; TRBD1 might be the D (5 bases). The CDR3 is 16 residues long. V was shortened by 0 bases and J by 1 base, with 9 bases between the two germline ends. CDR1 ENHRY and CDR2 SYGVKD come from the germline V gene. The chain's CDR3 is CAISESTGRNTGELFF. The CDR3 DNA is TGTGCCATCAGTGAGTCAACAGGAAGGAACACCGGGGAGCTGTTTTTT.